The 8 T cell receptor beta chains below were found in one sample sequenced in a study of cytomegalovirus exposure and HLA in healthy donors. With 60 Vbeta and 13 Jbeta primers, the PCR was carried out. Produced via immunoSEQ multiplex PCR; TCRdb's table is partial and in-frame only. In the table there are 170,000 or so clones, 75% to 80% of which are singletons. Sequenced: PBMCs. All receptors derive from a woman between 40 and 50 years old in good health and CMV-seronegative.

The chain joins TRBV15 to TRBJ2-7, with D possibly matching TRBD1 (5 bases). Germline V CDR1 and CDR2: LNHNV, YYDKDF (reference sequence). This CDR3 has 14 residues. Trimming stripped 0 bases from V and 2 bases from J, with 8 bases between. For the CDR3, the DNA is TGTGCCACCAGCAGAGATTTAGGGGCCTACGAGCAGTACTTC. Its translation: CATSRDLGAYEQYF. The whole variable domain, remainder taken from reference TRBV15 and TRBJ2-7, is DAMVIQNPRYQVTQFGKPVTLSCSQTLNHNVMYWYQQKSSQAPKLLFHYYDKDFNNEADTPDNFQSRRPNTSFCFLDIRSPGLGDTAMYLCATSRDLGAYEQYFGPGTRLTVT.

The chain recombines TRBV6-5 with TRBJ2-5; D ambiguous. The CDR3 contains 14 residues. The germline CDR1 and CDR2 sequences are MNHEY and SVGAGI. The germline V and J ends were trimmed by 5 bases and 0 bases, with 10 bases remaining between them. CDR3 region: CASSTGGNQETQYF. CDR3 sequence (DNA): TGTGCCAGCAGTACTGGCGGAAACCAAGAGACCCAGTACTTC.

The chain joins TRBV5-6 to TRBJ2-5, with no clear D. The germline V gene has CDR1 SGHDT and CDR2 YYEEEE. The CDR3 contains 15 residues. Trimming pared 5 bases from V and 1 base from J, leaving 15 bases between. The CDR3 nucleotides are TGTGCCAGCAGTTTTGGTATGGCCCCCCAAGAGACCCAGTACTTC. It codes for CASSFGMAPQETQYF.

The chain joins TRBV19 to TRBJ1-5; unclear D gene. CDR3 length: 12 residues. The germline V gene encodes CDR1 LNHDA and CDR2 SQIVND (reference sequence). Trimming removed 5 bases at V and 7 bases at J, with 9 bases between. The CDR3 bases are TGTGCCAGTAGTTGGCCCCACCAGCCCCAGCATTTT. This gives the protein CASSWPHQPQHF.

In this sample, this clone turned up once. This chain links TRBV5-1 with TRBJ2-2, with TRBD1 as a possible D gene (6 bases). V was cut by 5 bases and J by 1 base, with 15 bases left in between. In germline, CDR1 is SGHRS, CDR2 YFSETQ. This CDR3 has 16 amino acids. CDR3 sequence reads: CASSRGTPQNTGELFF. CDR3 nucleotide sequence: TGCGCCAGCAGTAGAGGGACACCACAGAACACCGGGGAGCTGTTTTTT. Combining the CDR3 with reference TRBV5-1 and TRBJ2-2 gives the whole variable domain KAGVTQTPRYLIKTRGQQVTLSCSPISGHRSVSWYQQTPGQGLQFLFEYFSETQRNKGNFPGRFSGRQFSNSRSEMNVSTLELGDSALYLCASSRGTPQNTGELFFGEGSRLTVL.

The V and J genes are TRBV4-1 and TRBJ2-1; perhaps TRBD2 as D (6 bases). The CDR3 length is 11 residues. V was pared by 4 bases and J by 11 bases, with 9 bases between. Looked up from germline, CDR1 is MGHRA and CDR2 is YSYEKL. The CDR3 bases are TGCGCCAGCAGCCGGGACTCCAAGCAGTTCTTC. Protein: CASSRDSKQFF.

The J gene is TRBJ1-1, the V gene TRBV5-6; D uncertain. V was pared by 4 bases and J by 7 bases, with 14 bases between. CDR3 length: 13 residues. Germline V gene sequence: CDR1 SGHDT, CDR2 YYEEEE. CDR3 sequence (DNA): TGTGCCAGCAGCACCTATCCGGGGATTGAAGCTTTCTTT. Translation gives CASSTYPGIEAFF.

The chain recombines TRBV7-8 with TRBJ2-3; 7 nucleotides agree with TRBD2. The CDR3 is made up of 17 amino acids. V lost 2 bases and J lost 0; bases outside the gene matches: 8. The germline gives CDR1 SGHVS, CDR2 FQNEAQ. The CDR3 protein is CASSLRGLRGSTDTQYF. The DNA of the CDR3 is TGTGCCAGCAGCTTACGGGGTTTGCGGGGGAGCACAGATACGCAGTATTTT.